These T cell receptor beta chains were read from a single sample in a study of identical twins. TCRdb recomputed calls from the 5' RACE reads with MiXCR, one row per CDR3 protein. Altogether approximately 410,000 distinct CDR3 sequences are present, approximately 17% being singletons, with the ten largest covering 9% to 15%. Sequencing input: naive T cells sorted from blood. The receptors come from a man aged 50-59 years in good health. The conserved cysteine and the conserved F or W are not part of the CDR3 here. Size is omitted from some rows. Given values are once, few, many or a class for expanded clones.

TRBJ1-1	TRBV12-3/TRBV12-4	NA	ASSPGQFLSSEAF
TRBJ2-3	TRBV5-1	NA	ASSSRGPQDTQY
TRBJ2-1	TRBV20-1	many	SANRNVGGYNEQF
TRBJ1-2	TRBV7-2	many	ASSLARPDRGGYT
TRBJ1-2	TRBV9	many	ASSAGAGRGYGYT
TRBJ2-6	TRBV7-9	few	ASSLSLGTGANVLT
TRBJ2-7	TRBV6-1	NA	ASSEAGQVLYEQY
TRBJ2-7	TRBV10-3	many	AISDEGTTYEQY
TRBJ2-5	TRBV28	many	ASSLMGGRETQY
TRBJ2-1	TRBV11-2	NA	ASSRPGLAGGRSYNEQF
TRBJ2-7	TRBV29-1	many	SVDGPGQGAVEQY
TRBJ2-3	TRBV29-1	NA	SFRQGATSDTQY
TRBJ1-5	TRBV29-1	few	SVEGAGGSNQPQH
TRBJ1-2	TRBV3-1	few	ASSRGQINYGYT
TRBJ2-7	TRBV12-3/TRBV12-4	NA	ASSFWTGETEQY
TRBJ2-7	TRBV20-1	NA	SAGQGPGYEQY
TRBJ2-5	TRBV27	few	ASSATSGGQETQY
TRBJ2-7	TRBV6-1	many	ASREGQGPYYEQY
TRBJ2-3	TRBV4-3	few	ASSRGGGVDTQY
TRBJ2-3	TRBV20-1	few	SARAGGATDTQY
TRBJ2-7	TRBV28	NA	ASRIQGYEQY
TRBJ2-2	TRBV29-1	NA	SVELAGGPNTGELF